The next 10 T cell receptor beta chains were all read from a single sample in a study of cytomegalovirus exposure and HLA in healthy donors. Primers for the PCR totalled 60 Vbeta and 13 Jbeta. Measured with immunoSEQ multiplex PCR; TCRdb has only the in-frame clones, and not every one. The sample totals approximately 80,000 clones. Source material: PBMCs. The origin of the receptors is a man aged 18-30 years in good health and CMV-seropositive.

The chain joins TRBV18 to TRBJ1-1; 7 bases are a match to TRBD1. This CDR3 region has 13 residues. CDR1 is KGHSH, CDR2 LQKENI, per germline. The ends lost 2 bases at V and 8 bases at J; junction bases unmatched: 5. The CDR3 region has the DNA TGTGCCAGCTCACCAAGCTCGGACAGGGAAGCTTTCTTT. Its translation is CASSPSSDREAFF.

The chain combines TRBV5-1 with TRBJ2-2; D perhaps matches TRBD1 (6 bases). The CDR3 has 14 residues. The V gene lost 4 bases and the J gene lost 4 bases, with 11 bases spanning the gap. Looked up from germline, CDR1 is SGHRS and CDR2 is YFSETQ. In DNA form, the CDR3 reads TGCGCCAGCAGCCTTCTACAGGGCACCGGGGAGCTGTTTTTT. Amino acid sequence: CASSLLQGTGELFF.

This chain uses TRBV5-6 with TRBJ2-7, with D perhaps matching TRBD2 (6 bases). The CDR3 sequence is 13 residues long. V lost 4 bases, J lost 3 bases, and 11 bases lay in between. Germline V CDR1 and CDR2: SGHDT, YYEEEE. DNA for the CDR3: TGTGCCAGCAGCAAGAGGAGGGTCTACGAGCAGTACTTC. This codes for CASSKRRVYEQYF. The full variable domain, with the rest looked up from reference TRBV5-6 and TRBJ2-7, is DAGVTQSPTHLIKTRGQQVTLRCSPKSGHDTVSWYQQALGQGPQFIFQYYEEEERQRGNFPDRFSGHQFPNYSSELNVNALLLGDSALYLCASSKRRVYEQYFGPGTRLTVT.

The chain employs TRBV27 and TRBJ2-1, with 7 bases matching TRBD1. Trimming cost V 3 bases and J 4 bases; bases outside gene matches: 6. This CDR3 contains 15 residues. Germline-derived CDR1 and CDR2 are MNHEY and SMNVEV (reference sequence). The CDR3 DNA follows: TGTGCCAGCAGTTTCCGGGACAGCAATTACAATGAGCAGTTCTTC. This encodes CASSFRDSNYNEQFF.

This rearrangement joins TRBV5-1 to TRBJ2-2, with unresolved D. The V gene's germline CDR1 is SGHRS and CDR2 YFSETQ. Trimming removed 4 bases at V and 0 bases at J, with 10 bases between. This CDR3 is 15 amino acids long. The DNA for the CDR3 is TGCGCCAGCAGCCCGGAGCCCCCGAACACCGGGGAGCTGTTTTTT. Translating it yields CASSPEPPNTGELFF.

V usage is TRBV27 and J usage is TRBJ1-1; TRBD1 aligns across 7 bases. Germline CDR1 and CDR2: MNHEY and SMNVEV (reference sequence). V gave up 5 bases and J gave up 10 bases; unmatched junction bases: 10. The CDR3 extends over 13 amino acids. In DNA form, the CDR3 reads TGTGCCAGCAGTGACGGACAGGACAGACGAGCTTTCTTT. Protein sequence: CASSDGQDRRAFF.

The chain carries TRBV30 and TRBJ2-7; 10 nucleotides line up with TRBD2. V lost 0 bases to trimming and J lost 2 bases; unmatched junction nucleotides: 10. The CDR3 covers 17 residues. Germline values: CDR1 GTSNPN, CDR2 SVGIG (reference sequence). The chain's CDR3 is CAWSVRASGRETYEQYF. CDR3 bases: TGTGCCTGGAGTGTAAGGGCTAGCGGGAGAGAGACCTACGAGCAGTACTTC.

CDR3 nucleotide sequence: TGCGCCAGCAGCCAAGATCCTCAAGCCGGGGTGGGGGGGGCCAACGTCCTGACTTTC. Its protein product is CASSQDPQAGVGGANVLTF. The chain has TRBV4-1 and TRBJ2-6, with D possibly matching TRBD2 (5 bases). Trimming pared 0 bases from V and 4 bases from J, leaving 19 bases between. The CDR3 extends over 19 amino acids. Germline-derived CDR1 and CDR2 are MGHRA and YSYEKL.

This rearrangement joins TRBV7-8 to TRBJ2-1; 7 bases are shared with TRBD1. Germline V lookup: CDR1 SGHVS, CDR2 FQNEAQ. V trimming: 3 bases; J trimming: 7 bases; junction bases outside the gene matches: 12. The CDR3 has 16 residues. CDR3 loop: CASSLVKKGGGNEQFF. CDR3 nucleotide sequence: TGTGCCAGCAGCTTGGTAAAGAAAGGGGGCGGAAATGAGCAGTTCTTC.

The rearrangement joins TRBV7-3 to TRBJ2-1; no definite D call. Between the trimmed V and J ends, which lost 5 bases and 5 bases, there was a span of 16 bases. This CDR3 contains 15 residues. Looked up from germline, CDR1 is SGHTA and CDR2 is FQGTGA. In DNA form, the CDR3 reads TGTGCCAGCAGCCTCTTGAAACAGACAAACAATGAGCAGTTCTTC. Protein: CASSLLKQTNNEQFF.